This paragraph covers one T cell receptor beta chain sequence. What it binds is not known. Profiled with immunoSEQ multiplex PCR; TCRdb holds only in-frame clones, not every one. The sample includes 20,000 to 25,000 clones, approximately 90% of them seen just once. Trimming shortened V by 5 bases and J by 7 bases, and 8 bases separated the two germline ends. This CDR3 comprises 12 residues. Germline V gene lookup returns CDR1 SGHAT and CDR2 FQNNGV. These data come from a study of T cells in localized non-small cell lung cancer. Study findings and constraints: Median about 56 top-100 tumor clones were shared with paired adjacent lung. Longer overall survival was associated with a higher density of T cells in the blood. Uninvolved adjacent lung, not tumor, had the highest T cell clonality. Heterogeneity within the tumor remains possible, as just one region underwent sequencing.

The rearrangement joins TRBV11-2 to TRBJ2-2, with D possibly TRBD2 on 5 matching bases. The receptor comes from a male donor at least 60 years old with stage I squamous cell lung carcinoma. Here the sequenced sample was peripheral blood, taken before any cancer treatment. Here the CDR3 reads CASSPGVGELFF. CDR3 DNA sequence: TGTGCCAGCAGCCCCGGGGTCGGGGAGCTGTTTTTT.